This entry is about one T cell receptor beta chain. The CDR3 extends over 14 amino acids. Germline V gene lookup returns CDR1 SGHTA and CDR2 FQGNSA. V was pared by 5 bases and J by 3 bases, with 6 bases of the junction left unmatched. This record belongs to a study of cytomegalovirus exposure and HLA in healthy donors. Both 60 Vbeta primers and 13 Jbeta primers went into the PCR. TCRdb's copy holds only in-frame clones and misses some; the assay was immunoSEQ multiplex PCR. The sample contains approximately 110,000 clones, 15% of which appear only once. Sequencing was performed on PBMCs. V is TRBV7-2 and J is TRBJ2-5; 7 positions agree with TRBD1. The TCR originated in a woman between 18 and 29 years old in good health and CMV-seronegative. This CDR3 is CASSLGTEEETQYF. The DNA for the CDR3 is TGTGCCAGCAGCCTCGGGACAGAAGAAGAGACCCAGTACTTC.